What follows are 26 T cell receptor beta chains derived from one specimen sequenced in a study of cytomegalovirus exposure and HLA in healthy donors. The primer mix had 60 Vbeta and 13 Jbeta primers. The table came from immunoSEQ multiplex PCR; TCRdb's copy has only in-frame clones and leaves some out. The table shows around 230,000 clones, with about 85% occurring only once. The sample taken for sequencing was PBMCs. The receptors were gathered from a girl aged 2-10 years in good health and CMV-seronegative.

This chain uses TRBV11-2 with TRBJ2-5, with TRBD2 identical over 7 bases. The V gene end was trimmed by 5 bases and the J gene end by 1 base; junction bases not matched to a gene: 19. CDR3 size: 19 residues. Germline V CDR1 and CDR2: SGHAT, FQNNGV. CDR3 loop: CASSLTGLAGGLGQETQYF. As DNA, the CDR3 is TGTGCCAGCAGCCTGACGGGGTTAGCGGGTGGCTTGGGCCAAGAGACCCAGTACTTC. Complete variable domain (other parts from reference TRBV11-2 and TRBJ2-5): EAGVAQSPRYKIIEKRQSVAFWCNPISGHATLYWYQQILGQGPKLLIQFQNNGVVDDSQLPKDRFSAERLKGVDSTLKIQPAKLEDSAVYLCASSLTGLAGGLGQETQYFGPGTRLLVL.

The chain carries TRBV19 and TRBJ2-3; D not resolved. Trimming took 4 bases from V and 4 from J, leaving 12 bases between them. The CDR3 totals 14 residues. Germline V gives CDR1 LNHDA, CDR2 SQIVND (reference sequence). CDR3 sequence: CASSSLESPDTQYF. DNA for the CDR3: TGTGCCAGTAGTAGTTTGGAGTCCCCAGATACGCAGTATTTT.

Here the CDR3 reads CASSPRTGGETQYF. CDR3 sequence (DNA): TGTGCCAGCAGTCCCCGGACAGGGGGAGAGACCCAGTACTTC. The rearrangement joins TRBV27 to TRBJ2-5; 10 bases fit TRBD1. The length of the CDR3 is 14 residues. CDR1 is MNHEY, CDR2 SMNVEV, per germline (reference sequence). V trimming: 5 bases; J trimming: 4 bases; junction bases outside the gene matches: 4.

V gene TRBV5-4 combines with J gene TRBJ1-5; a weak D match, TRBD1 (6 bases). V was cut by 1 base and J by 6 bases, with 8 bases left in between. The CDR3 is 13 amino acids. In germline, CDR1 is SGHNT, CDR2 YYREEE (reference sequence). This CDR3 is CASSLSRGQPQHF. The CDR3 bases are TGTGCCAGCAGCTTGAGCAGGGGTCAGCCCCAGCATTTT.

The chain is built from TRBV5-1 and TRBJ2-3; D might be TRBD2 (6 bases). V was clipped by 0 bases and J by 3 bases, with 11 bases between them. The V gene's germline CDR1 is SGHRS and CDR2 YFSETQ. This CDR3 has 15 amino acids. CDR3 nucleotide sequence: TGCGCCAGCAGCTTGGGGGCTAGCGCAACAGATACGCAGTATTTT. Translated, it gives CASSLGASATDTQYF.

CDR3 protein: CASSQVTGGKGYTF. CDR3 sequence (DNA): TGCGCCAGCAGCCAAGTGACAGGGGGAAAAGGCTACACCTTC. The chain joins TRBV4-1 to TRBJ1-2; 9 bases match TRBD1. Germline CDR1 reads MGHRA; CDR2 reads YSYEKL. V shed 1 base and J 8 bases; nucleotides not matched to a gene: 5. The CDR3 consists of 14 residues.

The chain couples TRBV7-8 to TRBJ1-6; D call uncertain. The CDR3 has 16 residues. Germline V gene lookup returns CDR1 SGHVS and CDR2 FQNEAQ. The germline V and J ends were trimmed by 5 bases and 0 bases, with 11 bases remaining between them. The CDR3 loop is CASSRLQSSYNSPLHF. The CDR3, as DNA: TGTGCCAGCAGCCGCCTACAGAGCTCCTATAATTCACCCCTCCACTTT.

The CDR3 sequence is CASRPDRGLTDTQYF. The DNA for the CDR3 is TGCGCCAGCAGGCCGGACAGGGGGCTGACAGATACGCAGTATTTT. V gene TRBV10-2 combines with J gene TRBJ2-3, with 11 bases lining up with TRBD1. The V gene's germline CDR1 is WSHSY and CDR2 SAAADI. The CDR3 sequence is 15 residues long. The ends lost 6 bases at V and 3 bases at J; junction bases unmatched: 5.

This clone has a count of ten or more. The rearrangement uses TRBV21-1 and TRBJ2-7; the DNA was not compared with TRBD1, the D call given in the table. TRBV21-1 is labeled a pseudogene. The CDR3 loop spans 18 amino acids. The CDR3 nucleotides read TGTGCCAGCAGTTCAACACGCATTACAGGGAGAAAGGTTTACGAGCAGTACTTC. Encoded protein: CASSSTRITGRKVYEQYF.

Within the sample, this clone is medium-sized. The CDR3 DNA is TGCAGCGTTGAAGCGGGACAGGCCTATGGCTACACCTTC. This codes for CSVEAGQAYGYTF. The chain combines TRBV29-1 with TRBJ1-2; TRBD1 matches at 8 bases. The V gene end was trimmed by 1 base and the J gene end by 4 bases; junction bases not matched to a gene: 2. The CDR3 is 13 residues long. The germline V gene encodes CDR1 SQVTM and CDR2 ANQGSEA. The entire variable domain, with the rest obtained from reference TRBV29-1 and TRBJ1-2, is as follows: SAVISQKPSRDICQRGTSLTIQCQVDSQVTMMFWYRQQPGQSLTLIATANQGSEATYESGFVIDKFPISRPNLTFSTLTVSNMSPEDSSIYLCSVEAGQAYGYTFGSGTRLTVV.

The chain links TRBV2 to TRBJ1-2; TRBD1 matches 12 bases. The CDR3 covers 15 residues. Germline CDR1 is SNHLY and CDR2 is FYNNEI. V lost 6 bases and J lost 3; bases outside the gene matches: 5. The CDR3 nucleotides read TGTGCCAGCAGGGGACAGGGGGCGCGAGACTATGGCTACACCTTC. This sequence encodes CASRGQGARDYGYTF. Looking up the rest from reference TRBV2 and TRBJ1-2 gives the full variable domain: EPEVTQTPSHQVTQMGQEVILRCVPISNHLYFYWYRQILGQKVEFLVSFYNNEISEKSEIFDDQFSVERPDGSNFTLKIRSTKLEDSAMYFCASRGQGARDYGYTFGSGTRLTVV.

The chain couples TRBV6-5 to TRBJ1-1; D remains ambiguous. CDR1 is MNHEY, CDR2 SVGAGI, per germline. CDR3 size: 16 residues. The V and J ends lost 4 bases and 0 bases respectively, with 15 bases between them. This CDR3 is CASSSLIRRVNTEAFF. Here the CDR3 DNA reads TGTGCCAGCAGTTCTCTTATACGGAGGGTGAACACTGAAGCTTTCTTT.

This clone was counted a single time. The gene calls are TRBV5-6 and TRBJ2-2; 7 nucleotides match TRBD1. Germline CDR1 SGHDT, CDR2 YYEEEE. The CDR3 covers 15 residues. V dropped 0 bases and J dropped 3; count of bases not matched to a gene: 2. The CDR3 sequence: CASSLEDRDTGELFF. CDR3 nucleotides: TGTGCCAGCAGCTTGGAAGACAGGGACACCGGGGAGCTGTTTTTT.

J is TRBJ2-7 and V is TRBV10-3; TRBD2 agrees at 10 bases. CDR1 is ENHRY, CDR2 SYGVKD, per germline. The CDR3 runs 13 residues. Unmatched junction bases numbered 0, after V lost 5 bases and J lost 2 bases. Written as DNA, the CDR3 is TGTGCCATCAGTAGCGGGAGGGCCTACGAGCAGTACTTC. As protein: CAISSGRAYEQYF.

The genes are TRBV5-1 and TRBJ2-2; a possible D gene is TRBD1 (5 bases). Germline loops: CDR1 SGHRS, CDR2 YFSETQ. V was shortened by 1 base and J by 9 bases, with 16 bases between the two germline ends. The CDR3 is 15 residues long. CDR3 loop: CASSLTAGNPRELFF. For the CDR3, the DNA is TGCGCCAGCAGCTTGACGGCAGGGAACCCCCGGGAGCTGTTTTTT.

The gene calls are TRBV19 and TRBJ1-2; 7 bases are shared with TRBD1. CDR3 length: 15 residues. Looked up from germline, CDR1 is LNHDA and CDR2 is SQIVND (reference sequence). With V trimmed by 5 bases and J by 0 bases, 6 bases remained unmatched. This CDR3 is CASSPWGTANYGYTF. The CDR3 DNA is TGTGCCAGTAGTCCTTGGGGGACAGCTAACTATGGCTACACCTTC.

Concerning this clone: The sample has other DNA sequences that encode this CDR3 too. The chain is built from TRBV2 and TRBJ2-2, with 10 bases aligning to TRBD1. The CDR3 consists of 14 residues. Germline-derived CDR1 and CDR2 are SNHLY and FYNNEI. V was clipped by 11 bases and J by 8 bases; unmatched bases: 11. CDR3 in DNA: TGTGCCGGCCGACAGGGGGCGATCGCTGGGGAGCTGTTTTTT. It encodes CAGRQGAIAGELFF.

This clone was observed once. The chain recombines TRBV5-1 with TRBJ2-7; 11 nucleotides align to TRBD1. CDR1 SGHRS and CDR2 YFSETQ come from the germline V gene. The CDR3 contains 13 residues. V was pared by 4 bases and J by 6 bases, with 3 bases of the junction left unmatched. CDR3 sequence: CASSTGQGGEQYF. For the CDR3, the DNA is TGCGCCAGCAGCACGGGACAGGGGGGCGAGCAGTACTTC.

J is TRBJ2-7 and V is TRBV6-5, with 10 bases lining up with TRBD1. The length of the CDR3 is 14 residues. Germline loops: CDR1 MNHEY, CDR2 SVGAGI. Trimming at V came to 6 bases and at J to 5 bases, leaving 7 bases not matched to a gene. CDR3 in amino acids: CASRTGQGVNEQYF. The DNA for the CDR3 is TGTGCCAGCAGAACCGGACAGGGGGTCAACGAGCAGTACTTC.

The table lists this clone with a count of one. The genes are TRBV2 and TRBJ1-2; 7 bases are shared with TRBD1. This CDR3 region has 14 residues. Losses at the gene ends were 6 bases for V and 4 bases for J; bases not matched to a gene: 8. Germline loops: CDR1 SNHLY, CDR2 FYNNEI. CDR3 sequence reads: CASSVPPGGYGYTF. The CDR3 nucleotides read TGTGCCAGCAGCGTACCCCCAGGGGGCTATGGCTACACCTTC. The variable domain in full, with the rest retrieved from reference TRBV2 and TRBJ1-2, is EPEVTQTPSHQVTQMGQEVILRCVPISNHLYFYWYRQILGQKVEFLVSFYNNEISEKSEIFDDQFSVERPDGSNFTLKIRSTKLEDSAMYFCASSVPPGGYGYTFGSGTRLTVV.

A word on this clone: The junction does not match germline at one end; this may be a read error. CDR3 residues: CASSYSRLAGVNEQLF. The CDR3 DNA reads TGTGCCAGCAGTTACTCGCGACTAGCGGGGGTCAATGAGCAGCTCTTC. This rearrangement joins TRBV6-5 to TRBJ2-1, with TRBD2 matching 12 bases. In germline, CDR1 is MNHEY, CDR2 SVGAGI. The CDR3 runs 16 residues.

This sequence joins TRBV6-1 and TRBJ1-5; D uncertain. In germline, CDR1 is MNHNS, CDR2 SASEGT. This CDR3 region has 14 residues. V shed 6 bases and J shed 0 bases, with 9 bases lying between them. The CDR3 region has the DNA TGTGCCAGCAGCCTTGACTTTAGCAATCAGCCCCAGCATTTT. Translating it yields CASSLDFSNQPQHF.

This rearrangement joins TRBV19 to TRBJ2-5, with 7 bases aligning to TRBD1. CDR1 and CDR2 (germline): LNHDA, SQIVND (reference sequence). V dropped 4 bases and J dropped 0; count of bases not matched to a gene: 2. CDR3 length: 14 residues. CDR3 region: CASSRDSYQETQYF. The CDR3 nucleotides are TGTGCCAGTAGTAGGGACAGCTACCAAGAGACCCAGTACTTC.

This chain joins TRBV9 and TRBJ2-7; D may be TRBD1 (6 bases). The CDR3 contains 15 residues. Looked up from germline, CDR1 is SGDLS and CDR2 is YYNGEE. Between the trimmed V and J ends, which lost 2 bases and 2 bases, there was a span of 14 bases. DNA for the CDR3: TGTGCCAGCAGCGTCGCTTATGGACAGACCTACGAGCAGTACTTC. It specifies CASSVAYGQTYEQYF.

This clone appeared once. This chain uses TRBV6-6 with TRBJ1-4, with D perhaps matching TRBD1 (6 bases). V was clipped by 2 bases and J by 8 bases, with 15 bases between them. From germline, CDR1 is MNHNY and CDR2 SVGAGI (reference sequence). This CDR3 comprises 15 residues. The CDR3 DNA follows: TGTGCCAGCAGTTACCCTGGTGGGGGCAAGGAAAAACTGTTTTTT. It codes for CASSYPGGGKEKLFF.

V gene TRBV13 combines with J gene TRBJ2-7, with TRBD2 matching 11 bases. In germline, CDR1 is PRHDT, CDR2 FYEKMQ (reference sequence). There are 18 residues in the CDR3. Trimming removed 5 bases from V and 0 bases from J; junction bases left unmatched: 12. CDR3 sequence reads: CASSPNPNSGGASYEQYF. DNA for the CDR3: TGTGCCAGCAGCCCAAACCCCAATAGCGGGGGGGCCTCCTACGAGCAGTACTTC.